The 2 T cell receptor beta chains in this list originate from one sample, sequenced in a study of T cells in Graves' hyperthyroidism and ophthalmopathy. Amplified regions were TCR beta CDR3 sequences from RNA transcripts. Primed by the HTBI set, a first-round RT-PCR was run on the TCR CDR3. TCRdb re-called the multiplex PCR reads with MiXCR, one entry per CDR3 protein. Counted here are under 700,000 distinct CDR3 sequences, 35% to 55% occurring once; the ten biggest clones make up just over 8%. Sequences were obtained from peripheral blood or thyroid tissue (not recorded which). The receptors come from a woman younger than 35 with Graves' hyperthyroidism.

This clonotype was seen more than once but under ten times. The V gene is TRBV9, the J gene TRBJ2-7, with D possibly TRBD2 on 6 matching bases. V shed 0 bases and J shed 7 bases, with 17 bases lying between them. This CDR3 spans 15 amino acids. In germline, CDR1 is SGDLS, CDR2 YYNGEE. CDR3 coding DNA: TGTGCCAGCAGCGTAGGTCGGAGAAACGCGGGGGAGCAGTACTTC. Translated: CASSVGRRNAGEQYF.

The DNA for the CDR3 is TGCGCCAGCAAGGGGGAGCTAGCGGAGTATCTCGGGGAGCTGTTTTTT. This encodes CASKGELAEYLGELFF. The J gene is TRBJ2-2, the V gene TRBV5-1, with D tentatively TRBD2 (7 bases). In germline, CDR1 is SGHRS, CDR2 YFSETQ. This CDR3 has 16 residues. Trimming took off 6 bases at V and 7 bases at J, with 22 bases between the two ends.